This T cell receptor (beta chain) is from a study of shared clonotypes between healthy human individuals. In its sample, this clone was seen a few times. Libraries were prepared by immunoSEQ multiplex PCR; TCRdb keeps only in-frame clonotypes and omits some of them. The table records around 430,000 clones, 75% to 85% of them present only once. This TCR was recovered from a woman between 40 and 55 years old in good health. Some clones in this sample may be carry-over from other donors' samples. Sequencing used PBMCs.

Here the CDR3 reads CASQTDSNQPQHF. For the CDR3, the DNA is TGTGCCAGCCAGACAGATAGCAATCAGCCCCAGCATTTT. The J gene is TRBJ1-5, the V gene TRBV28; D is possibly TRBD1 (5 bases). CDR3 length equals 13 residues. V was cut by 8 bases and J by 0 bases, with 8 bases left in between. From germline, CDR1 is MDHEN and CDR2 SYDVKM.